This passage covers 27 T cell receptor beta chains from one sample sequenced in a study of CD8 T cells in Susac syndrome. Random hexamers were used to reverse transcribe roughly 0.45 to 1 ug of RNA. TCRdb independently ran MiXCR on the immunoSEQ multiplex PCR reads; one entry per CDR3 protein. The sample consists of 140,000 to 150,000 distinct CDR3 sequences, more than 90% of them appearing once. Sequencing input: CD4+ T cells from PBMCs. These receptors all come from a human donor with Susac syndrome.

A single count supports this clonotype. The chain combines TRBV9 with TRBJ1-2; D is unresolved. The V gene lost 0 bases and the J gene lost 8 bases, with 11 bases spanning the gap. The germline V gene encodes CDR1 SGDLS and CDR2 YYNGEE. CDR3 size: 13 residues. The CDR3 spells CASSVGGPGGYTF. Written as DNA, the CDR3 is TGTGCCAGCAGCGTAGGAGGGCCGGGCGGCTACACCTTC. Using reference TRBV9 and TRBJ1-2 for the parts outside the CDR3, the full variable domain is DSGVTQTPKHLITATGQRVTLRCSPRSGDLSVYWYQQSLDQGLQFLIQYYNGEERAKGNILERFSAQQFPDLHSELNLSSLELGDSALYFCASSVGGPGGYTFGSGTRLTVV.

This clonotype appeared a single time. The chain employs TRBV7-3 and TRBJ2-1; TRBD2 matches at 9 bases. The CDR3 spans 13 residues. Losses at the gene ends were 5 bases for V and 5 bases for J; bases not matched to a gene: 1. CDR1 and CDR2 (germline): SGHTA, FQGTGA. CDR3 amino acids: CASSPSGNNEQFF. Written as DNA, the CDR3 is TGTGCCAGCAGCCCTAGCGGGAACAATGAGCAGTTCTTC.

The chain is built from TRBV4-1 and TRBJ2-6; D call uncertain. The germline V gene has CDR1 MGHRA and CDR2 YSYEKL. The CDR3 is 17 residues long. V was shortened by 0 bases and J by 0 bases, with 9 bases between the two germline ends. The DNA for the CDR3 is TGCGCCAGCAGCCAAGATTATCGGACCTCTGGGGCCAACGTCCTGACTTTC. It yields the protein CASSQDYRTSGANVLTF.

J is TRBJ2-3 and V is TRBV10-3; TRBD2 matches at 9 bases. The CDR3 has 15 residues. Germline-derived CDR1 and CDR2 are ENHRY and SYGVKD. V gave up 6 bases and J gave up 7 bases; unmatched junction bases: 11. CDR3 protein: CAIRDLSGSQHTQYF. The CDR3 DNA follows: TGTGCCATCAGAGACCTTAGCGGGAGCCAGCATACGCAGTATTTT.

This clonotype occurred once. The chain recombines TRBV29-1 with TRBJ2-1; the match to TRBD2 covers 9 bases. The V and J ends lost 4 bases and 3 bases, in that order; junction bases with no gene match: 7. The CDR3 runs to 15 residues. Germline V gene lookup returns CDR1 SQVTM and CDR2 ANQGSEA. The CDR3 region is CSVALRLADYNEQFF. In DNA form, the CDR3 reads TGCAGCGTTGCGTTGCGACTAGCGGACTACAATGAGCAGTTCTTC.

V gene TRBV7-3 combines with J gene TRBJ2-1, with 9 bases that match TRBD2. The ends lost 5 bases at V and 7 bases at J; junction bases unmatched: 6. The germline V gene encodes CDR1 SGHTA and CDR2 FQGTGA. This CDR3 is 14 amino acids long. In DNA form, the CDR3 reads TGTGCCAGCAGCCCGGGACTAGCTATGAATGAGCAGTTCTTC. It translates to CASSPGLAMNEQFF.

The chain links TRBV3-1 to TRBJ2-3, with D possibly TRBD1 on 5 matching bases. V lost 1 base and J 7 bases, leaving 9 bases between the germline ends. Germline V gives CDR1 LGHDT, CDR2 YNNKEL (reference sequence). CDR3 length equals 13 residues. The CDR3 DNA reads as TGTGCCAGCAGCCAAGCGGACAAAAATACGCAGTATTTT. It codes for CASSQADKNTQYF.

The chain carries TRBV11-1 and TRBJ2-5, with 9 bases lining up with TRBD2. With 6 bases clipped from V and 5 bases from J, the junction kept 13 bases outside the gene matches. The CDR3 sequence is 16 residues long. The germline CDR1 and CDR2 sequences are SGHAT and FQDESV (reference sequence). The CDR3 spells CASSSGTSTVEETQYF. The CDR3 DNA is TGTGCCAGCAGTTCCGGGACTAGCACTGTTGAGGAGACCCAGTACTTC. Full variable domain (missing parts from reference TRBV11-1 and TRBJ2-5): EAEVAQSPRYKITEKSQAVAFWCDPISGHATLYWYRQILGQGPELLVQFQDESVVDDSQLPKDRFSAERLKGVDSTLKIQPAELGDSAMYLCASSSGTSTVEETQYFGPGTRLLVL.

This chain connects TRBV6-5 to TRBJ2-7, with 9 bases that match TRBD1. The CDR3 contains 17 residues. J gave up 1 base and V 0 bases, and 7 bases lay outside the gene matches. CDR1 MNHEY and CDR2 SVGAGI come from the germline V gene. The CDR3 loop is CASSYSAGTGSSYEQYF. The CDR3 nucleotides are TGTGCCAGCAGTTACTCTGCCGGGACAGGGTCGTCCTACGAGCAGTACTTC.

This clonotype was recorded once. This chain connects TRBV19 to TRBJ1-5, with TRBD1 matching over 9 bases. J was trimmed by 4 bases and V by 3 bases; bases with no gene match: 7. This CDR3 is 16 amino acids long. Looked up from germline, CDR1 is LNHDA and CDR2 is SQIVND (reference sequence). The CDR3 nucleotides read TGTGCCAGTAGTATCCGGACAGGGGCTCAAAATCAGCCCCAGCATTTT. Protein: CASSIRTGAQNQPQHF.

V is TRBV7-9 and J is TRBJ1-3, with D hard to call. V was cut by 10 bases and J by 3 bases, with 13 bases left in between. The CDR3 extends over 13 amino acids. The germline V gene has CDR1 SEHNR and CDR2 FQNEAQ (reference sequence). CDR3 loop: CATRQINGNTIYF. The CDR3 DNA reads as TGTGCCACTCGGCAGATTAATGGAAACACCATATATTTT.

The chain links TRBV4-2 to TRBJ2-7; D unclear. CDR1 LGHNA and CDR2 YNFKEQ come from the germline V gene. The CDR3 consists of 12 residues. V dropped 5 bases and J dropped 4 bases, with 9 bases sitting between them. The CDR3 protein is CASSESRYEQYF. The CDR3 DNA reads TGTGCCAGCAGCGAGAGCCGATACGAGCAGTACTTC.

This chain uses TRBV2 with TRBJ1-2; D remains ambiguous. CDR3 length: 12 residues. Trimming pared 7 bases from V and 7 bases from J, leaving 13 bases between. From germline, CDR1 is SNHLY and CDR2 FYNNEI. The CDR3 loop reads CASKPEDPGYTF. The CDR3 bases are TGTGCCAGCAAGCCAGAGGATCCTGGCTACACCTTC.

The rearrangement uses TRBV6-6 and TRBJ2-1; 11 bases map to TRBD2. The germline CDR1 and CDR2 sequences are MNHNY and SVGAGI (reference sequence). CDR3 length: 15 amino acids. J was trimmed by 9 bases and V by 6 bases; bases with no gene match: 10. The CDR3: CASSSPTSGAPEQFF. DNA of the CDR3: TGTGCCAGCAGCTCGCCGACTAGCGGGGCACCTGAGCAGTTCTTC.

This clonotype was counted once. The rearrangement links TRBV20-1 to TRBJ2-7; a possible D gene is TRBD2 (5 bases). Per the germline V gene, CDR1 is DFQATT and CDR2 is SNEGSKA (reference sequence). This CDR3 has 13 residues. The V and J ends lost 5 bases and 6 bases respectively, with 17 bases between them. This chain's CDR3 is CSAGGGGFLEQYF. In nucleotides, the CDR3 is TGCAGTGCTGGTGGCGGAGGCTTCCTCGAGCAGTACTTC.

This clonotype came up once. The chain links TRBV5-6 to TRBJ2-7; D call uncertain. This CDR3 spans 12 amino acids. Germline V gene sequence: CDR1 SGHDT, CDR2 YYEEEE. Between the trimmed V and J ends, which lost 2 bases and 2 bases, there was a span of 5 bases. The CDR3 here is CASSLATYEQYF. The DNA for the CDR3 is TGTGCCAGCAGCTTAGCTACCTACGAGCAGTACTTC.

This chain links TRBV7-2 with TRBJ2-1; D possibly corresponds to TRBD2 (5 bases). Germline assignment: CDR1 SGHTA and CDR2 FQGNSA. V was trimmed by 3 bases and J by 14 bases, leaving 17 bases between them. CDR3 length: 13 residues. CDR3 in amino acids: CASSFDTGGDEFF. The CDR3 nucleotides read TGTGCCAGCAGCTTCGACACTGGAGGCGACGAGTTCTTC.

This chain links TRBV28 with TRBJ2-4; possibly TRBD1 for D (5 bases). Between the trimmed V and J ends, which lost 3 bases and 5 bases, there was a span of 11 bases. The CDR3 loop spans 14 amino acids. Germline CDR1 and CDR2: MDHEN and SYDVKM. In DNA form, the CDR3 reads TGTGCCAGCAGTTTGGGTGGCAGGGAAAACATTCAGTACTTC. Protein: CASSLGGRENIQYF.

The chain carries TRBV20-1 and TRBJ2-1; unclear D gene. The CDR3 contains 14 residues. V was clipped by 3 bases and J by 0 bases, with 9 bases between them. Per germline, CDR1 DFQATT and CDR2 SNEGSKA (reference sequence). In DNA form, the CDR3 reads TGCAGTGCTAGGGAGCAGAGCTCCTACAATGAGCAGTTCTTC. It specifies CSAREQSSYNEQFF.

V and J are TRBV7-9 and TRBJ2-7; D may match TRBD1 or TRBD2 (6 bases each). The CDR3 contains 15 residues. Looked up from germline, CDR1 is SEHNR and CDR2 is FQNEAQ (reference sequence). V was shortened by 1 base and J by 2 bases, with 12 bases between the two germline ends. CDR3 in DNA: TGTGCCAGCAGCTTAGGACAGGAGGGTGCCTACGAGCAGTACTTC. This codes for CASSLGQEGAYEQYF. The full variable domain, its missing parts supplied by reference TRBV7-9 and TRBJ2-7, is DTGVSQNPRHKITKRGQNVTFRCDPISEHNRLYWYRQTLGQGPEFLTYFQNEAQLEKSRLLSDRFSAERPKGSFSTLEIQRTEQGDSAMYLCASSLGQEGAYEQYFGPGTRLTVT.

The chain has TRBV28 and TRBJ2-6; D is tentatively TRBD1 or TRBD2 (6 bases each). V shed 3 bases and J shed 2 bases, with 11 bases lying between them. The germline V gene has CDR1 MDHEN and CDR2 SYDVKM. CDR3 length equals 16 residues. CDR3 sequence: CASSFWGAPGANVLTF. In nucleotides, the CDR3 is TGTGCCAGCAGTTTCTGGGGGGCTCCTGGGGCCAACGTCCTGACTTTC.

This clonotype has just one count. The genes are TRBV4-1 and TRBJ1-2; 8 bases match TRBD1. Germline CDR1 is MGHRA and CDR2 is YSYEKL. The CDR3 has 18 amino acids. Trimming at V came to 5 bases and at J to 4 bases, leaving 18 bases not matched to a gene. The CDR3 region is CASSYFLGTGSAPYGYTF. The CDR3 coding sequence is TGCGCCAGCAGCTACTTCCTCGGGACAGGATCAGCCCCCTATGGCTACACCTTC.

The genes are TRBV3-1 and TRBJ2-1; TRBD2 matches 10 bases. V gave up 4 bases and J gave up 9 bases; unmatched junction bases: 9. The germline gives CDR1 LGHDT, CDR2 YNNKEL (reference sequence). The CDR3 length is 15 residues. The CDR3 DNA reads as TGTGCCAGCAGCCCCAACTCCCTAGCGGGAGTTGAGCAGTTCTTC. Translation gives CASSPNSLAGVEQFF.

V usage is TRBV4-1 and J usage is TRBJ1-1; D is uncertain. The CDR3 has 17 residues. V lost 3 bases to trimming and J lost 0 bases, with 17 bases between them. Germline values: CDR1 MGHRA, CDR2 YSYEKL. The CDR3 sequence: CASSQGLRGPMNTEAFF. The CDR3 nucleotides are TGCGCCAGCAGCCAGGGTCTTCGAGGGCCCATGAACACTGAAGCTTTCTTT.

The chain couples TRBV15 to TRBJ2-7; D perhaps matches TRBD2 (5 bases). The CDR3 has 14 residues. Trimming took off 1 base at V and 3 bases at J, with 10 bases between the two ends. Germline lookup yields CDR1 LNHNV and CDR2 YYDKDF (reference sequence). The CDR3 nucleotides read TGTGCCACCAGCAGAGGCCGGACTTACTACGAGCAGTACTTC. Translating gives CATSRGRTYYEQYF. The complete variable domain, with remaining parts taken from reference TRBV15 and TRBJ2-7, reads DAMVIQNPRYQVTQFGKPVTLSCSQTLNHNVMYWYQQKSSQAPKLLFHYYDKDFNNEADTPDNFQSRRPNTSFCFLDIRSPGLGDTAMYLCATSRGRTYYEQYFGPGTRLTVT.

The chain combines TRBV13 with TRBJ1-2; D is unresolved. The CDR3 loop spans 11 amino acids. CDR1 is PRHDT and CDR2 is FYEKMQ in the germline V gene (reference sequence). Deletions cut 3 bases from V and 7 bases from J, with 6 bases between. CDR3 amino acids: CASSFKGGYTF. CDR3 DNA sequence: TGTGCCAGCAGCTTTAAGGGTGGCTACACCTTC.

The chain couples TRBV12-5 to TRBJ2-1; 12 nucleotides line up with TRBD2. CDR3 length: 18 amino acids. J gave up 3 bases and V 0 bases, and 6 bases lay outside the gene matches. Germline V gene sequence: CDR1 LGHNT, CDR2 FRNRAP. As DNA, the CDR3 is TGTGCTAGTGGTTTGGTCCCTAGCGGGGGGGTGATCTACAATGAGCAGTTCTTC. Amino acid sequence: CASGLVPSGGVIYNEQFF. Full variable domain (rest looked up from reference TRBV12-5 and TRBJ2-1): DARVTQTPRHKVTEMGQEVTMRCQPILGHNTVFWYRQTMMQGLELLAYFRNRAPLDDSGMPKDRFSAEMPDATLATLKIQPSEPRDSAVYFCASGLVPSGGVIYNEQFFGPGTRLTVL.